The source of this TCR beta chain is a study of Tregs in tolerant kidney transplant recipients. At the level of the study: The nonmyeloablative bone marrow transplants came from related graft donors, with transient mixed chimerism.

Findings of the study overall: Biological reproducibility was not directly addressed, but technical replication error appeared minimal.

With respect to this clone: Its antigen is still unknown.

Per germline, CDR1 SGHRS and CDR2 YFSETQ. The CDR3 sequence is 15 residues long. V was shortened by 4 bases and J by 1 base, with 14 bases between the two germline ends. TCRdb keeps only in-frame clones here, not all; method: immunoSEQ multiplex PCR. Of about 69,000 clones in the sample, 85% to 90% were seen once. Thawed PBMCs were FACS-sorted into unstimulated CD4+CD25+CD127- regulatory T cells, CD4+CD25- non-regulatory cells, CD4 and CD8 cells. The material sequenced was CD4+ T cells from blood, taken before the transplant. The rearrangement links TRBV5-1 to TRBJ1-1, with a possible D match to TRBD1 (6 bases). This TCR derives from a human donor who received a combined kidney and bone marrow transplant. The CDR3 bases are TGCGCCAGCAGCAACCTCGGACAGCGGAACACTGAAGCTTTCTTT. Protein: CASSNLGQRNTEAFF.